The 26 T cell receptor beta chains presented below share a single source sample, sequenced in a study of beta chain features in type 1 diabetes. All of the isolated RNA was reverse transcribed, so expressed TCRB transcripts were sequenced. The assay was immunoSEQ multiplex PCR, and TCRdb's table has in-frame clones only and misses some. Of tens of thousands of clones in the sample, approximately 32% were seen once. The specimen sequenced was stem cell memory CD4+ T cells from blood. These receptors all stem from a woman under 30 in good health.

The chain carries TRBV9 and TRBJ2-5, with 7 bases fitting TRBD2. This CDR3 is 14 amino acids long. Unmatched junction bases numbered 1, after V lost 2 bases and J lost 0 bases. Per germline, CDR1 SGDLS and CDR2 YYNGEE. In DNA form, the CDR3 reads TGTGCCAGCAGCGTGGGGGGGGACCAAGAGACCCAGTACTTC. Amino acids: CASSVGGDQETQYF.

The rearrangement uses TRBV11-3 and TRBJ2-5, with 7 bases identical to TRBD2. Germline CDR1 is SGHNT and CDR2 is YENEEA. The CDR3 has 15 amino acids. V was clipped by 7 bases and J by 3 bases; unmatched bases: 11. DNA for the CDR3: TGTGCCAGCACTCGCCGAGGGGCGGGAGAAGAGACCCAGTACTTC. It translates to CASTRRGAGEETQYF. The full variable domain, its missing parts supplied by reference TRBV11-3 and TRBJ2-5, is EAGVVQSPRYKIIEKKQPVAFWCNPISGHNTLYWYLQNLGQGPELLIRYENEEAVDDSQLPKDRFSAERLKGVDSTLKIQPAELGDSAVYLCASTRRGAGEETQYFGPGTRLLVL.

The CDR3 reads CASSKRGPTGELFF. CDR3 sequence (DNA): TGTGCCAGCAGTAAAAGGGGGCCCACCGGGGAGCTGTTTTTT. The chain has TRBV6-5 and TRBJ2-2, with 7 nucleotides matching TRBD1. This CDR3 is 14 amino acids long. J gave up 4 bases and V 5 bases, and 4 bases lay outside the gene matches. Germline V gene data show CDR1 as MNHEY and CDR2 as SVGAGI.

The J gene is TRBJ2-1, the V gene TRBV5-1, with D unresolved. Looked up from germline, CDR1 is SGHRS and CDR2 is YFSETQ. The V and J ends lost 0 bases and 7 bases respectively, with 5 bases between them. This CDR3 has 12 residues. The CDR3 sequence: CASSLVSNEQFF. CDR3 sequence (DNA): TGCGCCAGCAGCTTGGTTAGTAATGAGCAGTTCTTC. Full variable domain (remainder filled in from reference TRBV5-1 and TRBJ2-1): KAGVTQTPRYLIKTRGQQVTLSCSPISGHRSVSWYQQTPGQGLQFLFEYFSETQRNKGNFPGRFSGRQFSNSRSEMNVSTLELGDSALYLCASSLVSNEQFFGPGTRLTVL.

The genes are TRBV7-3 and TRBJ1-1; 8 bases fit TRBD1. The ends lost 5 bases at V and 4 bases at J; junction bases unmatched: 6. Germline CDR1 and CDR2: SGHTA and FQGTGA. The CDR3 has 14 residues. Here the CDR3 reads CASSPQGGGTEAFF. The CDR3 DNA reads as TGTGCCAGCAGCCCACAGGGGGGGGGCACTGAAGCTTTCTTT.

This clone was found a few times. The gene calls are TRBV18 and TRBJ2-1; D perhaps matches TRBD1 (6 bases). Between the trimmed V and J ends, which lost 6 bases and 6 bases, there was a span of 12 bases. Germline CDR1 reads KGHSH; CDR2 reads LQKENI. The CDR3 length is 13 residues. The CDR3 bases are TGTGCCAGCTCTCCAGGGGCGCTCAATGAGCAGTTCTTC. Its protein is CASSPGALNEQFF.

V and J are TRBV2 and TRBJ2-5; 7 nucleotides match TRBD2. The V gene's germline CDR1 is SNHLY and CDR2 FYNNEI. V lost 2 bases to trimming and J lost 2 bases; unmatched junction nucleotides: 2. This CDR3 is 14 amino acids long. The CDR3 loop is CASSEMRGQETQYF. CDR3 DNA sequence: TGTGCCAGCAGTGAAATGCGGGGGCAAGAGACCCAGTACTTC.

The chain couples TRBV2 to TRBJ1-2; 8 bases map to TRBD1. Germline CDR1 is SNHLY and CDR2 is FYNNEI. This CDR3 spans 16 amino acids. Germline trimming cut 5 bases from V and 4 bases from J; bases unmatched to any gene: 12. Here the CDR3 reads CASSSQRTGQTYGYTF. The CDR3 bases are TGTGCCAGCAGTAGCCAACGGACAGGGCAGACCTATGGCTACACCTTC.

This clone was detected a few times. V is TRBV5-1 and J is TRBJ2-1; 10 bases are a match to TRBD1. The CDR3 has 14 residues. Losses at the gene ends were 4 bases for V and 7 bases for J; bases not matched to a gene: 5. Germline V CDR1 and CDR2: SGHRS, YFSETQ. The CDR3 sequence is CASSPGQGWNEQFF. The DNA for the CDR3 is TGCGCCAGCAGCCCGGGACAGGGGTGGAATGAGCAGTTCTTC.

This clone was counted only a few times. The gene calls are TRBV5-5 and TRBJ2-3; 11 bases agree with TRBD2. The CDR3 has 15 amino acids. Germline trimming cut 4 bases from V and 4 bases from J; bases unmatched to any gene: 5. Per the germline V gene, CDR1 is SGHKS and CDR2 is YYEKEE (reference sequence). This chain's CDR3 is CASSPTSGGADTQYF. CDR3 nucleotides: TGTGCCAGCAGCCCCACTAGCGGGGGCGCAGATACGCAGTATTTT. Supplemented by reference TRBV5-5 and TRBJ2-3, the full variable domain reads DAGVTQSPTHLIKTRGQQVTLRCSPISGHKSVSWYQQVLGQGPQFIFQYYEKEERGRGNFPDRFSARQFPNYSSELNVNALLLGDSALYLCASSPTSGGADTQYFGPGTRLTVL.

In the case of this clone: Other DNA sequences from this sample encode an identical CDR3 as well. The chain employs TRBV18 and TRBJ1-1, with D tentatively TRBD1 (5 bases). V was cut by 3 bases and J by 1 base, with 6 bases left in between. This CDR3 comprises 13 residues. Germline V CDR1 and CDR2: KGHSH, LQKENI. The CDR3 region is CASSPGQNTEAFF. The CDR3 bases are TGTGCCAGCTCACCTGGACAGAACACTGAAGCTTTCTTT.

This clone was picked up a small number of times. The chain combines TRBV18 with TRBJ1-1; TRBD1 matches at 9 bases. Trimming cost V 2 bases and J 1 base; bases outside gene matches: 11. This CDR3 contains 18 residues. CDR1 and CDR2 (germline): KGHSH, LQKENI. The DNA of the CDR3 is TGTGCCAGCTCACCAAGATCACAGGGGGCCGGGCCGAACACTGAAGCTTTCTTT. The encoded protein is CASSPRSQGAGPNTEAFF. Full variable domain (missing parts from reference TRBV18 and TRBJ1-1): NAGVMQNPRHLVRRRGQEARLRCSPMKGHSHVYWYRQLPEEGLKFMVYLQKENIIDESGMPKERFSAEFPKEGPSILRIQQVVRGDSAAYFCASSPRSQGAGPNTEAFFGQGTRLTVV.

This clone was seen only a few times. V gene TRBV7-6 combines with J gene TRBJ2-7; D is perhaps TRBD2 (7 bases). Deletions cut 5 bases from V and 3 bases from J, with 17 bases between. The CDR3 extends over 15 amino acids. In germline, CDR1 is SGHVS, CDR2 FNYEAQ. In DNA form, the CDR3 reads TGTGCCAGCAGCCCCGAAGTGGGGGGGCTCTACGAGCAGTACTTC. Protein product: CASSPEVGGLYEQYF.

Only a few counts were recorded for this clone. The chain has TRBV9 and TRBJ2-3, with D possibly being TRBD2 (6 bases). CDR1 is SGDLS, CDR2 YYNGEE, per germline. Trimming shortened V by 5 bases and J by 6 bases, and 13 bases separated the two germline ends. The CDR3 length is 13 residues. The CDR3, as DNA: TGTGCCAGCAGTTCGACTAGTGTTGATACGCAGTATTTT. This codes for CASSSTSVDTQYF.

CDR3 sequence (DNA): TGTGCCAGCAGCTTAGGACTAGCGGGGGGCCCATTATACGAGCAGTACTTC. Translating it yields CASSLGLAGGPLYEQYF. J is TRBJ2-7 and V is TRBV5-5, with 14 positions matching TRBD2. Germline-derived CDR1 and CDR2 are SGHKS and YYEKEE (reference sequence). The CDR3 runs to 17 residues. V gave up 2 bases and J gave up 4 bases; unmatched junction bases: 8.

This clone turned up a few times. This sequence joins TRBV9 and TRBJ2-2, with 9 bases matching TRBD2. The CDR3 is 17 residues long. Germline trimming cut 0 bases from V and 6 bases from J; bases unmatched to any gene: 9. The germline CDR1 and CDR2 sequences are SGDLS and YYNGEE. The chain's CDR3 is CASSVGPILAGAGELFF. The DNA of the CDR3 is TGTGCCAGCAGCGTAGGACCCATTTTAGCGGGAGCCGGGGAGCTGTTTTTT.

The rearrangement links TRBV2 to TRBJ1-2; tentatively, D is TRBD1 (6 bases). Germline CDR1 and CDR2: SNHLY and FYNNEI. The CDR3 is 14 residues long. The V gene lost 6 bases and the J gene lost 2 bases, with 13 bases spanning the gap. The CDR3 DNA reads TGTGCCAGCAGGAGGACAGTATTAAACTATGGCTACACCTTC. Translating it yields CASRRTVLNYGYTF.

This clone was counted between two and nine times. The chain has TRBV9 and TRBJ2-3, with TRBD1 matching 9 bases. The length of the CDR3 is 19 residues. In germline, CDR1 is SGDLS, CDR2 YYNGEE. Trimming cost V 0 bases and J 4 bases; bases outside gene matches: 15. CDR3 DNA sequence: TGTGCCAGCAGCGTAGCTTTGGGACAGGGTGAGTTTGGGTCAGATACGCAGTATTTT. Translation: CASSVALGQGEFGSDTQYF.

The rearrangement joins TRBV7-2 to TRBJ2-7; D might be TRBD2 (6 bases). This CDR3 has 17 residues. V shed 5 bases and J shed 5 bases, with 25 bases lying between them. The germline V gene encodes CDR1 SGHTA and CDR2 FQGNSA. Here the CDR3 DNA reads TGTGCCAGCAGCCTGACCGGCCGGGGACTTCCCAGGGACGAGCAGTACTTC. Protein product: CASSLTGRGLPRDEQYF.

The chain carries TRBV2 and TRBJ2-2; D gene unclear. The germline V gene has CDR1 SNHLY and CDR2 FYNNEI. The ends were cut back, 3 bases at V and 7 bases at J, with 18 bases in the middle. This CDR3 is built from 16 residues. The CDR3, as DNA: TGTGCCAGCAGTGAGAGACACCCTTTAGTCAACGGGGAGCTGTTTTTT. It codes for CASSERHPLVNGELFF.

A few counts support this clone. The chain combines TRBV18 with TRBJ1-1, with D perhaps TRBD1 (6 bases). CDR3 length: 14 residues. V lost 3 bases to trimming and J lost 1 base, with 9 bases between them. CDR1 is KGHSH, CDR2 LQKENI, per germline. The chain's CDR3 is CASSPQGQNTEAFF. The CDR3 DNA reads TGTGCCAGCTCACCCCAGGGACAGAACACTGAAGCTTTCTTT.

V usage is TRBV7-9 and J usage is TRBJ2-3; 11 bases are a match to TRBD1. In germline, CDR1 is SEHNR, CDR2 FQNEAQ (reference sequence). The CDR3 is made up of 17 amino acids. The V and J ends lost 2 bases and 3 bases, in that order; junction bases with no gene match: 7. In DNA form, the CDR3 reads TGTGCCAGCAGCTTACCCCGGGACAGGGGGATAACAGATACGCAGTATTTT. Protein sequence: CASSLPRDRGITDTQYF.

The CDR3 DNA sequence: TGTGCCAGCAGCCCCGAGGGGCCCCAGCATTTT. This codes for CASSPEGPQHF. J is TRBJ1-5 and V is TRBV6-6; D not resolved. This CDR3 region has 11 residues. Trimming took 6 bases from V and 9 from J, leaving 9 bases between them. Germline assignment: CDR1 MNHNY and CDR2 SVGAGI (reference sequence).

This chain joins TRBV2 and TRBJ2-1; possible D gene TRBD2, 7 bases. The CDR3 sequence is 16 residues long. Trimming took off 6 bases at V and 0 bases at J, with 15 bases between the two ends. Germline V CDR1 and CDR2: SNHLY, FYNNEI. CDR3 nucleotide sequence: TGTGCCAGCAGCTCGAGAAGGGGGGGCTCCTACAATGAGCAGTTCTTC. This codes for CASSSRRGGSYNEQFF. The whole variable domain, filled in from reference TRBV2 and TRBJ2-1, reads EPEVTQTPSHQVTQMGQEVILRCVPISNHLYFYWYRQILGQKVEFLVSFYNNEISEKSEIFDDQFSVERPDGSNFTLKIRSTKLEDSAMYFCASSSRRGGSYNEQFFGPGTRLTVL.

The rearrangement uses TRBV27 and TRBJ2-3; TRBD2 matches 9 bases. CDR1 and CDR2 (germline): MNHEY, SMNVEV (reference sequence). J gave up 6 bases and V 5 bases, and 15 bases lay outside the gene matches. The CDR3 totals 17 residues. As DNA, the CDR3 is TGTGCCAGCAGTCCCGCCGGTCGAGCGGGGGGTCGGGATACGCAGTATTTT. Amino acids: CASSPAGRAGGRDTQYF.

This chain connects TRBV7-8 to TRBJ2-5; 7 bases match TRBD2. V gave up 4 bases and J gave up 1 base; unmatched junction bases: 9. Germline values: CDR1 SGHVS, CDR2 FQNEAQ. The CDR3 contains 16 residues. The CDR3 loop reads CASSSNRDYRQETQYF. In DNA form, the CDR3 reads TGTGCCAGCAGCTCCAACCGGGACTACCGCCAAGAGACCCAGTACTTC.